Sequencing of this T cell receptor (beta chain) was carried out in a study of tumor T cells in aggressive B-cell lymphoma. The table came from immunoSEQ multiplex PCR; TCRdb's copy has only in-frame clones and leaves some out. The sample lists a few thousand clones; around 89% were seen once. Looked up from germline, CDR1 is MNHNS and CDR2 is SASEGT. The CDR3 is 14 amino acids. V lost 0 bases, J lost 2 bases, and 7 bases lay in between. Sequenced material: tumor tissue. The rearrangement joins TRBV6-1 to TRBJ1-2, with D uncertain. This TCR derives from an adult with diffuse large B cell lymphoma. The CDR3 loop is CASSEAASNYGYTF. The CDR3 coding sequence is TGTGCCAGCAGTGAAGCTGCGTCCAACTATGGCTACACCTTC.